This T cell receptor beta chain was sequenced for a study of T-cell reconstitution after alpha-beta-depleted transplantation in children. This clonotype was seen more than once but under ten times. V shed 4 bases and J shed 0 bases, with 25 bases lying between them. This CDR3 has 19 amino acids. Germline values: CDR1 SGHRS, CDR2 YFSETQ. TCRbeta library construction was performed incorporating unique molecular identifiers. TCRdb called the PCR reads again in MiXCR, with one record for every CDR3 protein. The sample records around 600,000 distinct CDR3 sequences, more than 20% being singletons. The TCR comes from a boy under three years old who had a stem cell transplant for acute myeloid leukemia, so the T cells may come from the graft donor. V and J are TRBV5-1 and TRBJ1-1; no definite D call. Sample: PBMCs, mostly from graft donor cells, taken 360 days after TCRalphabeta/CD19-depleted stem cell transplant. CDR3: CASSPKSYMAASVNTEAFF. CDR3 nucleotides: TGCGCCAGCAGCCCAAAATCTTACATGGCGGCAAGCGTGAACACTGAAGCTTTCTTT.